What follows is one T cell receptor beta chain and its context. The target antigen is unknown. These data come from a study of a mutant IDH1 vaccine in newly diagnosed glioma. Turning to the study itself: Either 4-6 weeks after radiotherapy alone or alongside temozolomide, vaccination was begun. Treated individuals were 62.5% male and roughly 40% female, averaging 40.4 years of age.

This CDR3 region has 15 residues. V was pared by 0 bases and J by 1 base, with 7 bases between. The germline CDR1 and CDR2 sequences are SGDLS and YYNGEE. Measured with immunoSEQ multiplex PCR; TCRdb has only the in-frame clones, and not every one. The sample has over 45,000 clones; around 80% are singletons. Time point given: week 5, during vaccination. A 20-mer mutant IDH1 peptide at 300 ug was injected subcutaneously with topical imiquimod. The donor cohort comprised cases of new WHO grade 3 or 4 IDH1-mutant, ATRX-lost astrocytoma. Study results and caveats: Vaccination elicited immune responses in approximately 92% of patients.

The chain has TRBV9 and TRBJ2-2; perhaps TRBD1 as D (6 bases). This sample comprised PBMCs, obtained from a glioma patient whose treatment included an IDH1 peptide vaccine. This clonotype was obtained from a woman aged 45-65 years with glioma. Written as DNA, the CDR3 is TGTGCCAGCAGCGTAGCACAGGGGAACACCGGGGAGCTGTTTTTT. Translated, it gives CASSVAQGNTGELFF. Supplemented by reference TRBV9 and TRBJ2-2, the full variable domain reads DSGVTQTPKHLITATGQRVTLRCSPRSGDLSVYWYQQSLDQGLQFLIQYYNGEERAKGNILERFSAQQFPDLHSELNLSSLELGDSALYFCASSVAQGNTGELFFGEGSRLTVL.